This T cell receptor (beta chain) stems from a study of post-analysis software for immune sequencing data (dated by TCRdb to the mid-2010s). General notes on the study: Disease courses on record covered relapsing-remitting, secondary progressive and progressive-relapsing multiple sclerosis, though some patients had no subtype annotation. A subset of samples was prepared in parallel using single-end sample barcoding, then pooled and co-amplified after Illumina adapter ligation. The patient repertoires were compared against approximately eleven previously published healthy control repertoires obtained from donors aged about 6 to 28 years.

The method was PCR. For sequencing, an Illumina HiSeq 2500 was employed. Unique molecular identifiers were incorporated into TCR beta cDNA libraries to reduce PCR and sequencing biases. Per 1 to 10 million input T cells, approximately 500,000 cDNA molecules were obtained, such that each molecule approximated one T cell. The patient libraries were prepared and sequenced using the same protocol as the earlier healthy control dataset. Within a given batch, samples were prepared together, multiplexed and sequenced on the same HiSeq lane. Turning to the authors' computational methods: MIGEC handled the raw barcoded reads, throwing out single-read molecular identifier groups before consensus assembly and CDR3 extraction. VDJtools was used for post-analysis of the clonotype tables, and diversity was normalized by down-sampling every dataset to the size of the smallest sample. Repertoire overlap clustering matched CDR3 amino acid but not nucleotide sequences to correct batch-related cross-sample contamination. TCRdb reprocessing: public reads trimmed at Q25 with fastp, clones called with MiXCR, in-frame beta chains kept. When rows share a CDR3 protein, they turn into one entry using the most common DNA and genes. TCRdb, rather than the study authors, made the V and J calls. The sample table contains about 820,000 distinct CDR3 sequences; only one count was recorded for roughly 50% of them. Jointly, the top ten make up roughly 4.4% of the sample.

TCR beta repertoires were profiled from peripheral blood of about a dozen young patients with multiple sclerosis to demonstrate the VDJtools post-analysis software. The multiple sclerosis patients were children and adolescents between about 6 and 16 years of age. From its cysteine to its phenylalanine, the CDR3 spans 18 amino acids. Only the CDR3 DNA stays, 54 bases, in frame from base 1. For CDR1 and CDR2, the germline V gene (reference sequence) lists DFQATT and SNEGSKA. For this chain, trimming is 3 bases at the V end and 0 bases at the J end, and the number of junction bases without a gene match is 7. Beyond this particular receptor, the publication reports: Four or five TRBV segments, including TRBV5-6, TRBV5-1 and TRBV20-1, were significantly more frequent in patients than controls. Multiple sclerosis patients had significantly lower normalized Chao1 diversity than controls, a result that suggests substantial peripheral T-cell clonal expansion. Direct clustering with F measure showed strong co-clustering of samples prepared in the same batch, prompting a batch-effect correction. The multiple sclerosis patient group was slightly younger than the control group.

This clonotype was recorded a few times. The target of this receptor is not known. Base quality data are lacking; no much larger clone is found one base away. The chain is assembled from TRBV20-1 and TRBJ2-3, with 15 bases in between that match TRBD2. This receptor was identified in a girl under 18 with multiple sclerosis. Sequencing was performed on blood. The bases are TGCAGTGCTAGCCCCCGGGGGACTAGCGGGAGGAGCACAGATACGCAGTATTTT. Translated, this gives CSASPRGTSGRSTDTQYF.